This TCR beta chain was sequenced in a study of regulatory T cells in long-lasting Graves disease. Described time point: newly diagnosed GD, antithyroid drugs for less than 3 months. The TCR library was made from RNA extracted from PBMCs. EDTA tubes held Nine milliliters of peripheral blood from each patient. Construction of the TCR beta libraries employed iRepertoire HTBI primers in conjunction with Arm-PCR of CDR3 regions. In the original workflow: Looking across samples, the authors found under 70 TRBV and 14 TRBJ segments. Each CDR3 protein is one row after TCRdb ran MiXCR on the multiplex PCR reads. The V and J calls here are based on TCRdb, not the publication. The data contain some 330,000 distinct CDR3 sequences, around 11% of them singletons. This clonotype was found many times. Its matching antigen is unknown. The CDR3 is made up of 20 amino acids. The ends lost 6 bases at V and 0 bases at J; junction bases unmatched: 11.

General study results and limits: Since the sample size was small, accuracy may have been reduced.

These data also formed part of another study, on T cells in Graves' hyperthyroidism and ophthalmopathy. From that second work: The model predicted ophthalmopathy a median around 6 months before onset.

The clonotype was recovered from a woman younger than 35 with Graves disease. The input for sequencing was peripheral blood mononuclear cells (PBMCs), taken at new diagnosis, from a patient treated with antithyroid drugs. The V call is TRBV12-3 or TRBV12-4, the J call TRBJ2-1; 16 bases line up with TRBD2. The CDR3 sequence is CASSPGRGTSGGGSYNEQFF. Written as DNA, the CDR3 is TGTGCCAGCAGCCCCGGACGAGGGACTAGCGGGGGGGGCTCCTACAATGAGCAGTTCTTC.